This T cell receptor (beta chain) derives from a study of T-cell reconstitution after alpha-beta-depleted transplantation in children. The CDR3 is 14 residues long. V was shortened by 2 bases and J by 6 bases, with 14 bases between the two germline ends. Germline CDR1 SGHRS, CDR2 YFSETQ. Researchers prepared the TCRbeta library using unique molecular identifiers, the study reports. TCRdb analysed the PCR reads with MiXCR anew, one entry per CDR3 protein. The data contain about 400,000 distinct CDR3 sequences, roughly 20% of them seen just once; the ten biggest clones take up around 4%. The material was PBMCs from the stem cell graft donor, obtained from the stem cell graft. This clonotype originated in a human donor who donated a stem cell graft to a child with acute myeloid leukemia. The V gene is TRBV5-1, the J gene TRBJ2-5; the D is unclear. CDR3 coding DNA: TGCGCCAGCAGCTTTGGGCCGGTGATAAAGACCCAGTACTTC. Translation gives CASSFGPVIKTQYF.